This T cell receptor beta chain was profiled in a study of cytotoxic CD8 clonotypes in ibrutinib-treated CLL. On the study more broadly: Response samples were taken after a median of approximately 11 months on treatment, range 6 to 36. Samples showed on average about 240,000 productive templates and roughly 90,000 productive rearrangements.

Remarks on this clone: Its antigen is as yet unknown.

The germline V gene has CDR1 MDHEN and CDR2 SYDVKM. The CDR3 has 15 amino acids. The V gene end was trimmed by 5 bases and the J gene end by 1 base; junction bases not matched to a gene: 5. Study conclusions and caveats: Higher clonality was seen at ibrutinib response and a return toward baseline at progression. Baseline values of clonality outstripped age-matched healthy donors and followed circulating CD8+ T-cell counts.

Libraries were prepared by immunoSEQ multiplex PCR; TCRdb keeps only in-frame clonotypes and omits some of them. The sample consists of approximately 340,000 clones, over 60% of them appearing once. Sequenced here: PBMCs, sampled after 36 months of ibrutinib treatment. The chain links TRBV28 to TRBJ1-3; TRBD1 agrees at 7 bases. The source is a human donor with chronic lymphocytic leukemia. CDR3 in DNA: TGTGCCAGCAGTCCGACAGGGTGGTCTGGAAACACCATATATTTT. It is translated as CASSPTGWSGNTIYF.